The 29 T cell receptor beta chains below come from one sample, sequenced in a study of blood T cell repertoires in COVID-19. The method was immunoSEQ multiplex PCR; TCRdb's version includes in-frame clones alone and lacks a portion of them. This table has some 270,000 clones, roughly nine tenths appearing once. Sequencing was carried out using peripheral blood. These receptor sequences come from a middle-aged woman who had recovered from COVID-19.

The gene calls are TRBV14 and TRBJ1-4, with D uncertain. V was cut by 4 bases and J by 7 bases, with 13 bases left in between. This CDR3 contains 14 residues. Germline V gives CDR1 SGHDN, CDR2 FVKESK. DNA for the CDR3: TGTGCCAGCAGCCGCCGGGGAGGGAGTGAAAAACTGTTTTTT. This codes for CASSRRGGSEKLFF.

The chain recombines TRBV2 with TRBJ2-1; D remains ambiguous. V dropped 0 bases and J dropped 4 bases, with 4 bases sitting between them. There are 13 residues in the CDR3. Germline V CDR1 and CDR2: SNHLY, FYNNEI. CDR3 residues: CASSEASYNEQFF. As DNA, the CDR3 is TGTGCCAGCAGTGAAGCTTCGTACAATGAGCAGTTCTTC.

The chain joins TRBV29-1 to TRBJ2-5; D perhaps matches TRBD1 (6 bases). V lost 6 bases and J lost 3, with 14 bases in between. The V gene's germline CDR1 is SQVTM and CDR2 ANQGSEA. CDR3 size: 13 residues. This CDR3 reads CSVRAAGEETQYF. CDR3 nucleotides: TGCAGCGTGAGGGCGGCAGGGGAAGAGACCCAGTACTTC.

The chain employs TRBV3-1 (or the pseudogene TRBV3-2) and TRBJ1-3; D not certain. The CDR3 runs to 16 residues. Germline CDR1 reads LGHDT; CDR2 reads YNNKEL (reference sequence). V lost 0 bases to trimming and J lost 0 bases, with 9 bases between them. CDR3 coding DNA: TGTGCCAGCAGCCAAGATCGGGGAATCTCTGGAAACACCATATATTTT. It translates to CASSQDRGISGNTIYF.

This clone was counted ten times or more. The rearrangement uses TRBV2 and TRBJ1-1; D might be TRBD1 (5 bases). Looked up from germline, CDR1 is SNHLY and CDR2 is FYNNEI. V lost 6 bases and J lost 0, with 11 bases in between. The CDR3 is 14 residues long. CDR3 sequence reads: CASRDDRLNTEAFF. CDR3 coding DNA: TGTGCCAGCAGGGACGACAGACTGAACACTGAAGCTTTCTTT.

This clone was seen a few times. The rearrangement uses TRBV19 and TRBJ2-7; tentative D call: TRBD1 (6 bases). Trimming left V 6 bases short and J 4 bases short, with 28 bases between. CDR1 is LNHDA and CDR2 is SQIVND in the germline V gene (reference sequence). CDR3 size: 18 residues. The CDR3 sequence is CASSRPSHTGQISYEQYV. DNA of the CDR3: TGTGCCAGTAGCCGCCCCTCACACACAGGGCAGATTTCTTACGAGCAGTACGTC.

This chain joins TRBV6-2 or TRBV6-3 and TRBJ2-2; 9 bases are shared with TRBD2. The ends lost 4 bases at V and 4 bases at J; junction bases unmatched: 7. CDR1 and CDR2 from the germline V gene are MNHEY and SVGEGT. The CDR3 contains 16 residues. The CDR3, as DNA: TGTGCCAGCAGTTTTGTGGCGGGAGGGCCCACCGGGGAGCTGTTTTTT. Amino acids: CASSFVAGGPTGELFF.

In DNA, the CDR3 is TGTGCCAGCAGTTCCGGGGAGACCCAGTACTTC. It encodes CASSSGETQYF. The V and J genes are TRBV6-2 or TRBV6-3 and TRBJ2-5; D remains unclear. This CDR3 is built from 11 residues. V was shortened by 4 bases and J by 5 bases, with 5 bases between the two germline ends. CDR1 is MNHEY, CDR2 SVGEGT, per germline.

The CDR3 is CASSLALGHTTDTQYF. The CDR3 DNA is TGTGCCAGCAGCTTAGCCCTCGGACATACCACAGATACGCAGTATTTT. The rearrangement links TRBV7-2 to TRBJ2-3; tentatively, D is TRBD1 (5 bases). Germline V lookup: CDR1 SGHTA, CDR2 FQGNSA. Between the trimmed V and J ends, which lost 0 bases and 2 bases, there was a span of 12 bases. This CDR3 region has 16 residues.

This rearrangement joins TRBV4-1 to TRBJ2-3; 8 positions agree with TRBD2. The V and J ends lost 3 bases and 3 bases, in that order; junction bases with no gene match: 14. The CDR3 is 18 amino acids. The V gene's germline CDR1 is MGHRA and CDR2 YSYEKL. The CDR3 sequence: CASSQNKDHSGRTDTQYF. CDR3 nucleotides: TGCGCCAGCAGCCAGAATAAAGACCACAGCGGGAGAACAGATACGCAGTATTTT.

This clone has just one count. CDR3 sequence: CATAVVGDSGNTIYF. The CDR3 DNA reads TGTGCCACCGCGGTTGTGGGAGACTCTGGAAACACCATATATTTT. J is TRBJ1-3 and V is TRBV6-5; D gene ambiguous. V lost 10 bases and J lost 0, with 16 bases in between. Germline V gives CDR1 MNHEY, CDR2 SVGAGI. This CDR3 is 15 amino acids long.

This clone was picked up a small number of times. V usage is TRBV5-4 and J usage is TRBJ2-1, with 7 bases that match TRBD2. Germline V gene sequence: CDR1 SGHNT, CDR2 YYREEE (reference sequence). This CDR3 has 13 residues. CDR3 loop: CSTRGDFYNEQFF. The DNA of the CDR3 is TGTTCGACCCGGGGGGACTTCTACAATGAGCAGTTCTTC.

J is TRBJ2-3 and V is TRBV29-1; no clear D gene. V lost 7 bases to trimming and J lost 8 bases, with 13 bases between them. Germline CDR1 reads SQVTM; CDR2 reads ANQGSEA. The CDR3 has 11 residues. The CDR3 region has the DNA TGCAGCGGACTCGACGAGAGTACGCAGTATTTT. It encodes CSGLDESTQYF.

The chain has TRBV6-5 and TRBJ1-1, with 7 bases identical to TRBD1. CDR3 length equals 14 residues. Germline assignment: CDR1 MNHEY and CDR2 SVGAGI. Trimming removed 2 bases from V and 4 bases from J; junction bases left unmatched: 4. The CDR3 bases are TGTGCCAGCAGTTACCCCGGGACAGCCACTGAAGCTTTCTTT. Translated, it gives CASSYPGTATEAFF.

CDR3 protein: CASSSLAGVNTGELFF. CDR3 DNA sequence: TGTGCCAGCAGTTCACTAGCGGGCGTGAACACCGGGGAGCTGTTTTTT. This chain uses TRBV6-5 with TRBJ2-2; the match to TRBD2 covers 9 bases. J lost 1 base, V lost 4 bases, and 4 bases had no gene match. Germline CDR1 reads MNHEY; CDR2 reads SVGAGI. The CDR3 length is 16 residues.

Here the CDR3 reads CASIPTDIINYGYTF. CDR3 nucleotide sequence: TGTGCCAGCATCCCCACCGACATCATAAACTATGGCTACACCTTC. This sequence joins TRBV7-9 and TRBJ1-2; D gene unclear. Trimming took 7 bases from V and 2 from J, leaving 17 bases between them. Germline values: CDR1 SEHNR, CDR2 FQNEAQ (reference sequence). CDR3 length equals 15 residues.

The CDR3 is CASSFGTRYEQYF. DNA of the CDR3: TGTGCCAGCAGCTTCGGGACTAGGTACGAGCAGTACTTC. The chain links TRBV5-4 to TRBJ2-7, with 8 bases that match TRBD2. Losses at the gene ends were 2 bases for V and 4 bases for J; bases not matched to a gene: 2. Germline V gene data show CDR1 as SGHNT and CDR2 as YYREEE (reference sequence). The CDR3 consists of 13 residues.

The rearrangement uses TRBV19 and TRBJ1-2; a possible D gene is TRBD1 (6 bases). V lost 7 bases and J lost 3, with 18 bases in between. The CDR3 spans 15 residues. Germline V gene lookup returns CDR1 LNHDA and CDR2 SQIVND (reference sequence). CDR3 sequence (DNA): TGTGCCAGTAATCCTTTTGGGGGCCTTGACTATGGCTACACCTTC. As protein: CASNPFGGLDYGYTF. Full variable domain (remainder filled in from reference TRBV19 and TRBJ1-2): DGGITQSPKYLFRKEGQNVTLSCEQNLNHDAMYWYRQDPGQGLRLIYYSQIVNDFQKGDIAEGYSVSREKKESFPLTVTSAQKNPTAFYLCASNPFGGLDYGYTFGSGTRLTVV.

In this sample, this clone turned up a few times. V and J are TRBV3-1 (or the pseudogene TRBV3-2) and TRBJ1-1; 7 positions agree with TRBD1. The CDR3 length is 15 residues. CDR1 and CDR2 (germline): LGHDT, YNNKEL (reference sequence). V dropped 4 bases and J dropped 0; count of bases not matched to a gene: 5. The CDR3 protein is CASSLSDRMNTEAFF. The CDR3 DNA sequence: TGTGCCAGCAGCCTTTCGGACAGGATGAACACTGAAGCTTTCTTT.

The rearrangement uses TRBV12-3 or TRBV12-4 and TRBJ1-4; weak D call: TRBD1 (6 bases). The V and J ends lost 7 bases and 14 bases respectively, with 14 bases between them. There are 11 residues in the CDR3. The CDR3, as DNA: TGTGCCAGCACCAGGGGTCCCCGGCTGTTTTTT. It is translated as CASTRGPRLFF.

The chain employs TRBV24-1 and TRBJ2-1; 9 bases map to TRBD1. From germline, CDR1 is KGHDR and CDR2 SFDVKD. The CDR3 is made up of 15 amino acids. The V segment lost 5 bases and the J segment 8 bases; nucleotides outside the gene matches: 9. The chain's CDR3 is CATSVPRQGGDEQFF. In nucleotides, the CDR3 is TGTGCCACCAGTGTCCCTCGACAGGGGGGAGATGAGCAGTTCTTC.

The chain links TRBV3-1 (or the pseudogene TRBV3-2) to TRBJ2-7; D possibly corresponds to TRBD1 (7 bases). CDR1 and CDR2 (germline): LGHDT, YNNKEL (reference sequence). Trimming removed 5 bases from V and 3 bases from J, with 17 bases in between. This CDR3 spans 15 amino acids. CDR3 sequence (DNA): TGTGCCAGCAGCATAGCCAGGGGGGCGGACTACGAGCAGTACTTC. Translated, it gives CASSIARGADYEQYF.

Here the CDR3 DNA reads TGTGCCATCAGTGAGTCAAGGGGAACCGGGGAGCTGTTTTTT. As protein: CAISESRGTGELFF. The chain recombines TRBV10-3 with TRBJ2-2; possible D gene TRBD1, 5 bases. Deletions cut 0 bases from V and 5 bases from J, with 7 bases between. Germline V gene data show CDR1 as ENHRY and CDR2 as SYGVKD. This CDR3 contains 14 residues.

This clone has a single count. The CDR3: CASSLADSIGTQYF. CDR3 coding DNA: TGTGCCAGCAGTTTAGCGGACTCCATAGGGACCCAGTACTTC. This chain uses TRBV27 with TRBJ2-5; D is perhaps TRBD2 (5 bases). The CDR3 consists of 14 residues. V was cut by 2 bases and J by 7 bases, with 14 bases left in between. Germline CDR1 reads MNHEY; CDR2 reads SMNVEV (reference sequence).

The chain uses TRBV6-6 and TRBJ1-4, with 8 bases that match TRBD1. This CDR3 is built from 15 residues. Germline CDR1 is MNHNY and CDR2 is SVGAGI (reference sequence). V lost 0 bases and J lost 7; bases outside the gene matches: 4. CDR3: CASSYSQGASEKLFF. The CDR3 nucleotides are TGTGCCAGCAGTTACTCGCAGGGGGCTTCTGAAAAACTGTTTTTT.

Concerning this clone: This could be a read error, since a much larger clone is one nucleotide away. This rearrangement joins TRBV9 to TRBJ1-1; D remains unclear. V lost 0 bases and J lost 0, with 3 bases in between. Germline V gene sequence: CDR1 SGDLS, CDR2 YYNGEE. There are 13 residues in the CDR3. The CDR3 sequence: CASSVDMNTEAFF. In nucleotides, the CDR3 is TGTGCCAGCAGCGTAGATATGAACACTGAAGCTTTCTTT.

The chain combines TRBV7-9 with TRBJ1-6, with D unclear. Deletions cut 3 bases from V and 10 bases from J, with 7 bases between. Germline CDR1 is SEHNR and CDR2 is FQNEAQ (reference sequence). CDR3 length equals 12 residues. CDR3 in amino acids: CASSFEESPLHF. Written as DNA, the CDR3 is TGTGCCAGCAGCTTTGAGGAGTCACCCCTCCACTTT.

The chain uses TRBV10-3 and TRBJ1-5, with D perhaps matching TRBD1 (6 bases). CDR1 ENHRY and CDR2 SYGVKD come from the germline V gene. Trimming removed 5 bases from V and 5 bases from J, with 10 bases in between. The CDR3 runs to 13 residues. CDR3 DNA: TGTGCCATCAGTTTAGACAGGCATCAGCCCCAGCATTTT. This codes for CAISLDRHQPQHF.

V gene TRBV19 combines with J gene TRBJ1-2, with 9 nucleotides matching TRBD1. The CDR3 contains 17 residues. Trimming at V came to 6 bases and at J to 0 bases, leaving 11 bases not matched to a gene. Germline CDR1 reads LNHDA; CDR2 reads SQIVND (reference sequence). CDR3 loop: CASSPGGTGYSNYGYTF. CDR3 coding DNA: TGTGCCAGTAGCCCGGGGGGGACAGGGTATTCTAACTATGGCTACACCTTC.